The 27 T cell receptor beta chains given below trace back to one sample, sequenced in a study of neurological immune-mediated disorders. TCRdb reprocessed the 5' RACE reads with MiXCR, giving one entry per CDR3 protein. Here the sample spans approximately 82,000 distinct CDR3 sequences, under 15% being singletons. Documented time point: longitudinal time-point 2. The specimen was PBMCs. The receptors stem from a female donor with HTLV-1-associated myelopathy (HAM/TSP).

This clonotype was picked up many times. The chain combines TRBV2 with TRBJ2-1; TRBD2 matches 9 bases. The CDR3 contains 16 residues. Germline trimming cut 6 bases from V and 4 bases from J; bases unmatched to any gene: 10. In germline, CDR1 is SNHLY, CDR2 FYNNEI. CDR3 coding DNA: TGTGCCAGCAGCCCCGGGGGTAGCGGGGGTTACAATGAGCAGTTCTTC. It codes for CASSPGGSGGYNEQFF. The full variable domain, completed using reference TRBV2 and TRBJ2-1, is EPEVTQTPSHQVTQMGQEVILRCVPISNHLYFYWYRQILGQKVEFLVSFYNNEISEKSEIFDDQFSVERPDGSNFTLKIRSTKLEDSAMYFCASSPGGSGGYNEQFFGPGTRLTVL.

This clonotype was counted ten times or more. The CDR3 DNA reads TGTGCCAGCAGCTTGCCAGGGGTGTTGGCCGGGGAGCTGTTTTTT. It yields the protein CASSLPGVLAGELFF. The chain couples TRBV7-9 to TRBJ2-2; a weak D match, TRBD1 (6 bases). The germline gives CDR1 SEHNR, CDR2 FQNEAQ (reference sequence). Trimming removed 3 bases from V and 6 bases from J, with 14 bases in between. This CDR3 has 15 residues.

This clonotype showed up many times. The chain joins TRBV6-6 to TRBJ2-2, with 10 positions matching TRBD1. Germline-derived CDR1 and CDR2 are MNHNY and SVGAGI (reference sequence). V lost 0 bases and J lost 3; bases outside the gene matches: 4. CDR3 length: 17 amino acids. CDR3 loop: CASSYSLGQGYTGELFF. The CDR3 region has the DNA TGTGCCAGCAGTTACTCGCTGGGACAGGGGTACACCGGGGAGCTGTTTTTT.

The gene calls are TRBV19 and TRBJ1-1; maybe TRBD1 (6 bases). Trimming removed 5 bases from V and 1 base from J, with 14 bases in between. This CDR3 region has 15 residues. CDR1 is LNHDA and CDR2 is SQIVND in the germline V gene (reference sequence). The CDR3 sequence: CASSVQRGRNTEAFF. In DNA form, the CDR3 reads TGTGCCAGTAGTGTCCAGAGGGGGAGGAACACTGAAGCTTTCTTT.

This clonotype was recorded at least ten times. The chain has TRBV5-6 and TRBJ2-1; D might be TRBD2 (6 bases). V was cut by 4 bases and J by 9 bases, with 23 bases left in between. The germline V gene has CDR1 SGHDT and CDR2 YYEEEE. The CDR3 loop spans 16 amino acids. In DNA, the CDR3 is TGTGCCAGCAGCCCCCTAACTAGCCCGGGGCAGGGTGAGCAGTTCTTC. Translation: CASSPLTSPGQGEQFF.

This clonotype occurred many times. This chain connects TRBV5-1 to TRBJ1-1; unclear D gene. Germline assignment: CDR1 SGHRS and CDR2 YFSETQ. Trimming removed 1 base from V and 1 base from J, with 14 bases in between. The CDR3 extends over 16 amino acids. The CDR3 nucleotides read TGCGCCAGCAGCTTGAAGGGAGTGTGGGCGAACACTGAAGCTTTCTTT. This translates into CASSLKGVWANTEAFF.

This clonotype was recorded at least ten times. This rearrangement joins TRBV27 to TRBJ2-6, with D uncertain. Trimming pared 6 bases from V and 4 bases from J, leaving 10 bases between. Germline CDR1 is MNHEY and CDR2 is SMNVEV (reference sequence). The CDR3 spans 14 residues. The CDR3 DNA reads TGTGCCAGCAGCCCCTTTATCGGGGCCAACGTCCTGACTTTC. This encodes CASSPFIGANVLTF.

This clonotype has a count of ten or more. The chain links TRBV2 to TRBJ2-1, with D perhaps being TRBD1 or TRBD2 (5 bases each). V lost 8 bases and J 9 bases, leaving 26 bases between the germline ends. Germline V gene sequence: CDR1 SNHLY, CDR2 FYNNEI. This CDR3 has 16 amino acids. CDR3 sequence (DNA): TGTGCCAGCTGCTCTTCCGGGACCCCCGGCTTCAGTGAGCAGTTCTTC. Translation gives CASCSSGTPGFSEQFF.

This clonotype was recorded many times. The chain couples TRBV11-2 to TRBJ2-1; 11 nucleotides agree with TRBD2. There are 16 residues in the CDR3. From germline, CDR1 is SGHAT and CDR2 FQNNGV. The trim removed 3 bases at V and 4 bases at J, leaving 5 bases unmatched. The chain's CDR3 is CASSLELAGGYNEQFF. CDR3 nucleotides: TGTGCCAGCAGCTTGGAGCTAGCGGGGGGATACAATGAGCAGTTCTTC.

The table lists this clonotype with many counts. The chain recombines TRBV4-1 with TRBJ2-7; D unresolved. Germline loops: CDR1 MGHRA, CDR2 YSYEKL. The CDR3 sequence is 16 residues long. V was clipped by 0 bases and J by 5 bases, with 17 bases between them. CDR3 DNA sequence: TGCGCCAGCAGCCAAGACCGTACCCGGTGGAAAAACGAGCAGTACTTC. The encoded protein is CASSQDRTRWKNEQYF.

This chain links TRBV5-1 with TRBJ2-2; D may match TRBD1 or TRBD2 (6 bases each). This CDR3 has 15 residues. Looked up from germline, CDR1 is SGHRS and CDR2 is YFSETQ. With 2 bases removed from V and 7 bases from J, the gap between germline ends came to 15 bases. The chain's CDR3 is CASSFTGARNGELFF. The CDR3, as DNA: TGCGCCAGCAGCTTCACGGGGGCGAGGAACGGGGAGCTGTTTTTT.

This clonotype appeared many times. The chain is built from TRBV5-1 and TRBJ1-1, with a weak D call TRBD1 (5 bases). Germline lookup yields CDR1 SGHRS and CDR2 YFSETQ. The CDR3 is 15 amino acids. Trimming pared 4 bases from V and 4 bases from J, leaving 17 bases between. This chain's CDR3 is CASSEGTRTGTEAFF. CDR3 in DNA: TGCGCCAGCAGCGAGGGGACTCGAACGGGCACTGAAGCTTTCTTT.

This rearrangement joins TRBV29-1 to TRBJ1-2, with 9 positions matching TRBD1. Germline CDR1 is SQVTM and CDR2 is ANQGSEA. The V gene end was trimmed by 7 bases and the J gene end by 6 bases; junction bases not matched to a gene: 6. The CDR3 spans 12 residues. Here the CDR3 DNA reads TGCAGCGCGTCGACAGGGGGGGATGGCTACACCTTC. Its protein is CSASTGGDGYTF.

Ten or more counts support this clonotype. This chain links TRBV28 with TRBJ2-7; 9 bases agree with TRBD2. Germline CDR1 and CDR2: MDHEN and SYDVKM. The CDR3 has 11 amino acids. CDR3 nucleotides: TGTGCGGCAGCGGGGGGATTGGAGCAGTACTTC. Amino acids: CAAAGGLEQYF.

The table lists this clonotype with many counts. This sequence joins TRBV5-1 and TRBJ2-3; 8 bases align to TRBD2. Per the germline V gene, CDR1 is SGHRS and CDR2 is YFSETQ. The CDR3 is made up of 17 amino acids. Unmatched junction bases numbered 17, after V lost 4 bases and J lost 7 bases. The CDR3: CASSSSSGGPEGYTQYF. CDR3 DNA sequence: TGCGCCAGCAGCAGTTCGAGCGGGGGCCCGGAAGGGTATACGCAGTATTTT.

The sample holds many counts of this clonotype. This sequence joins TRBV18 and TRBJ2-7; D call uncertain. V lost 4 bases and J 1 base, leaving 11 bases between the germline ends. CDR3 length: 14 amino acids. CDR1 and CDR2 (germline): KGHSH, LQKENI. The CDR3 reads CASSRDRTSYEQYF. The CDR3 DNA follows: TGTGCCAGCTCACGAGACCGCACATCCTACGAGCAGTACTTC.

V gene TRBV21-1 combines with J gene TRBJ1-1; the DNA was not compared with TRBD1, the D call given in the table. TRBV21-1 is designated a pseudogene. The CDR3 has 15 amino acids. As DNA, the CDR3 is TGTGCCAGCAGCACCGCGGGACAGGGGAACACTGAAGCTTTCTTT. Translating it yields CASSTAGQGNTEAFF.

The table lists this clonotype with a few counts. Just one base apart from a much larger clone, this may be a read error. The chain employs TRBV10-3 and TRBJ2-6, with D tentatively TRBD1 (5 bases). The CDR3 spans 17 residues. Germline values: CDR1 ENHRY, CDR2 SYGVKD. The CDR3 bases are TGTGCCATCAGTGAGTCCGGCAGGAGTTCTGGGGCCAACATCCTGACTTTC. Translation: CAISESGRSSGANILTF.

In this sample, this clonotype is medium-sized. The V and J genes are TRBV7-2 and TRBJ1-2; TRBD1 aligns across 10 bases. Germline assignment: CDR1 SGHTA and CDR2 FQGNSA. V lost 3 bases and J lost 6; bases outside the gene matches: 4. This CDR3 has 14 amino acids. The CDR3 nucleotides read TGTGCCAGCAGCTTCCCGACAGGGGGCCATGGCTACACCTTC. Amino acid sequence: CASSFPTGGHGYTF.

In the case of this clonotype: A much larger clone sits a single nucleotide away, making a read error possible. The V and J genes are TRBV5-1 and TRBJ2-1; TRBD2 aligns across 8 bases. CDR3 length equals 14 residues. The junction had 13 bases not matched to a gene; V was cut back by 3 bases and J by 14 bases. The germline gives CDR1 SGHRS, CDR2 YFSETQ. CDR3 in amino acids: CASSSPSPRGEKFF. The CDR3 bases are TGCGCCAGCAGCTCCCCCTCCCCGCGGGGGGAGAAGTTCTTC.

This clonotype was detected many times. The genes are TRBV28 and TRBJ1-2; 9 bases agree with TRBD1. The ends lost 8 bases at V and 8 bases at J; junction bases unmatched: 9. Germline V gene data show CDR1 as MDHEN and CDR2 as SYDVKM. The length of the CDR3 is 13 residues. Here the CDR3 reads CASGTGLDRGYTF. The DNA for the CDR3 is TGTGCCAGCGGGACAGGGTTAGATCGAGGCTACACCTTC.

This clonotype was detected ten times or more. The V gene is TRBV15, the J gene TRBJ1-1; the D gene is possibly TRBD1 (6 bases). CDR3 length equals 16 residues. V lost 1 base, J lost 5 bases, and 17 bases lay in between. Germline assignment: CDR1 LNHNV and CDR2 YYDKDF (reference sequence). The CDR3 here is CATSRAPTGARTEAFF. The CDR3 nucleotides read TGTGCCACCAGCAGAGCTCCGACGGGGGCTCGGACTGAAGCTTTCTTT.

This clonotype was detected many times. The chain has TRBV9 and TRBJ2-3; D ambiguous. Trimming left V 0 bases short and J 2 bases short, with 13 bases between. This CDR3 region has 16 residues. Germline V gene data show CDR1 as SGDLS and CDR2 as YYNGEE. The CDR3: CASSVGVGLSTDTQYF. The CDR3 DNA is TGTGCCAGCAGCGTAGGAGTTGGCCTTTCCACAGATACGCAGTATTTT.

This clonotype was observed a handful of times. V usage is TRBV15 and J usage is TRBJ1-3, with D hard to call. Trimming removed 4 bases from V and 0 bases from J, with 10 bases in between. This CDR3 spans 15 amino acids. CDR1 is LNHNV and CDR2 is YYDKDF in the germline V gene (reference sequence). The CDR3, as DNA: TGTGCCACCAGCATCCGGGGTCTCTCTGGAAACACCATATATTTT. Amino acid sequence: CATSIRGLSGNTIYF.

This clonotype has at least ten counts. This sequence joins TRBV5-1 and TRBJ2-7; D call uncertain. There are 15 residues in the CDR3. Deletions cut 2 bases from V and 3 bases from J, with 15 bases between. Germline CDR1 and CDR2: SGHRS and YFSETQ. CDR3 loop: CASSLTGVLGYEQYF. The CDR3 DNA reads TGCGCCAGCAGCTTAACGGGTGTTTTAGGCTACGAGCAGTACTTC.

This clonotype was seen many times. The chain carries TRBV20-1 and TRBJ1-2, with D possibly being TRBD1 (6 bases). CDR3 size: 13 residues. Trimming pared 0 bases from V and 7 bases from J, leaving 12 bases between. CDR1 and CDR2 from the germline V gene are DFQATT and SNEGSKA (reference sequence). Here the CDR3 reads CSARDHGGRGYTF. CDR3 nucleotide sequence: TGCAGTGCTAGAGATCATGGGGGCCGTGGCTACACCTTC.

This clonotype was picked up many times. V usage is TRBV5-6 and J usage is TRBJ2-2; possibly TRBD2 for D (6 bases). Per the germline V gene, CDR1 is SGHDT and CDR2 is YYEEEE. The V end was cut by 4 bases, the J end by 5 bases, with 18 bases between. This CDR3 is 16 amino acids long. CDR3 amino acids: CASSNLADIHTGELFF. CDR3 nucleotide sequence: TGTGCCAGCAGCAACTTAGCGGATATTCATACCGGGGAGCTGTTTTTT.